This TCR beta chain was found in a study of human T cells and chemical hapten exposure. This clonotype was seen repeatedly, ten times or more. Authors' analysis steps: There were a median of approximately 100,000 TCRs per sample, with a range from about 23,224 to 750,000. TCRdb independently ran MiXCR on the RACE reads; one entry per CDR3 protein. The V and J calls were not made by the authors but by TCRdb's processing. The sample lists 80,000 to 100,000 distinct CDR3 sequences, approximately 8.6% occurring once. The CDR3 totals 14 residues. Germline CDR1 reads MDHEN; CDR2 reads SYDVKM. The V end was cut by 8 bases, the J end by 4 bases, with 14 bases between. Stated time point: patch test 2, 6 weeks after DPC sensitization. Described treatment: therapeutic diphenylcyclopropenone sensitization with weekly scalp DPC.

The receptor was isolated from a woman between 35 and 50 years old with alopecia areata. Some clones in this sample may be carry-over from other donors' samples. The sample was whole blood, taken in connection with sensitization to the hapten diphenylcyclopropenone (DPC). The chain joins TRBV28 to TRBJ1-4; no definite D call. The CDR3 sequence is CASRNTRFNEKLFF. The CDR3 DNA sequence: TGTGCCAGCCGAAACACGAGATTTAATGAAAAACTGTTTTTT. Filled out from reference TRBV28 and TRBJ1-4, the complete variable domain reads DVKVTQSSRYLVKRTGEKVFLECVQDMDHENMFWYRQDPGLGLRLIYFSYDVKMKEKGDIPEGYSVSREKKERFSLILESASTNQTSMYLCASRNTRFNEKLFFGSGTQLSVL.